This is a list of T cell receptor beta chains from one sample in a study of T cell responses to AZD1222 COVID-19 vaccine. Data came from immunoSEQ multiplex PCR; TCRdb stores just in-frame clones and leaves some out. This table holds 95,000 to 100,000 clones, more than 75% found once. This sample comprised peripheral blood, obtained 28 days after the second AZD1222 dose. These receptors came from an adult who received the AZD1222 COVID-19 vaccine. CDR3s include the opening cysteine and the closing phenylalanine or tryptophan. D genes are given only for firm matches. The listing skips clone size in some rows; elsewhere it reads once, few, many or a size class.

abundance	d_gene	v_gene	j_gene	CDR3aa	CDR3nt
.	.	TRBV27	TRBJ2-2	CASSYPTGELFF	TGTGCCAGCAGTTACCCCACCGGGGAGCTGTTTTTT
.	TRBD1	TRBV7-3	TRBJ2-5	CASSLGRGPGQETQYF	TGTGCCAGCAGCTTAGGCAGGGGGCCGGGGCAAGAGACCCAGTACTTC
.	.	TRBV29-1	TRBJ2-5	CSVELLLNAGTQYF	TGCAGCGTTGAACTACTATTGAACGCCGGGACCCAGTACTTC
.	TRBD1	TRBV2	TRBJ2-5	CASGQGKETQYF	TGTGCCAGCGGACAGGGAAAAGAGACCCAGTACTTC
.	.	TRBV19	TRBJ2-2	CASSFQGLTGELFF	TGTGCCAGTAGTTTCCAGGGCCTCACCGGGGAGCTGTTTTTT
once	.	TRBV7-2	TRBJ1-1	CASSPYGMNIEAFF	TGTGCCAGCAGCCCGTATGGGATGAACATTGAAGCTTTCTTT
.	.	TRBV30	TRBJ2-2	CAWSAQLGTGELFF	TGTGCCTGGAGTGCCCAACTAGGGACCGGGGAGCTGTTTTTT
.	.	TRBV21-1	TRBJ1-4	CASSPDRSNEKLFF	TGTGCCAGCAGCCCTGACAGGTCTAATGAAAAACTGTTTTTT
.	.	TRBV6-2/TRBV6-3	TRBJ2-7	CASSYTSRGPSYEQYF	TGTGCCAGCAGTTACACGAGCCGGGGGCCCTCCTACGAGCAGTACTTC
large	.	TRBV7-7	TRBJ2-5	CASSLGNLMETQYF	TGTGCTAGCAGCTTAGGCAACTTGATGGAGACCCAGTACTTC
.	.	TRBV18	TRBJ1-4	CASSRAAPPNEKLFF	TGTGCCAGCTCACGCGCGGCCCCTCCTAATGAAAAACTGTTTTTT
.	TRBD2	TRBV28	TRBJ2-1	CASSSTGLAGGAPYNEQFF	TGTGCCAGCAGTTCGACGGGACTAGCGGGAGGAGCCCCCTACAATGAGCAGTTCTTC
medium-sized	TRBD1	TRBV6-5	TRBJ2-1	CASILERDRGREQFF	TGTGCCAGCATCCTCGAAAGGGACAGGGGGAGAGAGCAGTTCTTC
.	TRBD1	TRBV18	TRBJ2-3	CASSFPGTGTDTQYF	TGTGCCAGCTCATTTCCCGGGACAGGGACAGATACGCAGTATTTT
.	TRBD1	TRBV10-3	TRBJ1-2	CAINQRTGEIFCYGYTF	TGTGCCATCAACCAAAGGACAGGGGAGATTTTCTGCTATGGCTACACCTTC
.	TRBD1	TRBV15	TRBJ1-5	CATGQGVQPQHF	TGTGCCACCGGGCAGGGGGTTCAGCCCCAGCATTTT
.	.	TRBV7-9	TRBJ2-7	CASSLSGVHEQYF	TGTGCCAGCAGCTTATCAGGGGTCCACGAGCAGTACTTC
once	.	TRBV5-1	TRBJ2-7	CASSLRAGDIEQYF	TGCGCCAGCAGCTTGCGCGCGGGGGACATCGAGCAGTACTTC
.	TRBD2	TRBV4-1	TRBJ2-7	CASSQGASGSSYEQYF	TGCGCCAGCAGCCAAGGCGCTAGCGGGAGCTCCTACGAGCAGTACTTC
.	.	TRBV9	TRBJ1-1	CASSVADSLLNTEAFF	TGTGCCAGCAGCGTAGCTGACAGTTTGCTGAACACTGAAGCTTTCTTT
.	.	TRBV5-4	TRBJ2-1	CASSKASTYNEQFF	TGTGCCAGCAGTAAGGCTTCGACCTACAATGAGCAGTTCTTC
few	TRBD1	TRBV27	TRBJ2-1	CASSLTGSNEQFF	TGTGCCAGCAGTTTGACAGGGAGCAATGAGCAGTTCTTC
.	.	TRBV5-5	TRBJ1-5	CASSATGMVQPQHF	TGTGCCAGCAGCGCTACAGGGATGGTTCAGCCCCAGCATTTT
.	TRBD2	TRBV18	TRBJ2-1	CASSPGLAGDSEQFF	TGTGCCAGCTCCCCTGGGCTAGCGGGAGATAGCGAGCAGTTCTTC
.	.	TRBV11-3	TRBJ1-1	CASSPFQVNTEAFF	TGTGCCAGCAGCCCTTTTCAGGTTAACACTGAAGCTTTCTTT
.	.	TRBV18	TRBJ2-5	CASSPGTTQETQYF	TGTGCCAGCTCACCGGGGACAACCCAAGAGACCCAGTACTTC
.	.	TRBV19	TRBJ2-5	CASSMDEEETQYF	TGTGCCAGTAGTATGGATGAGGAAGAGACCCAGTACTTC
.	.	TRBV9	TRBJ2-3	CASSVDVGRLLDTQYF	TGTGCCAGCAGCGTAGATGTAGGCAGGCTGCTAGATACGCAGTATTTT
.	.	TRBV9	TRBJ2-2	CASSVAGGGELFF	TGTGCCAGCAGCGTAGCTGGTGGCGGGGAGCTGTTTTTT
.	.	TRBV11-1	TRBJ2-1	CASSLSVAEQFF	TGTGCCAGCAGCCTGAGCGTGGCTGAGCAGTTCTTC
.	.	TRBV2	TRBJ1-1	CASIDAEAFF	TGTGCCAGCATAGACGCTGAAGCTTTCTTT
few	TRBD1	TRBV5-1	TRBJ2-7	CASSLVAGGYEQYF	TGCGCCAGCAGCTTGGTGGCAGGGGGCTACGAGCAGTACTTC
.	TRBD2	TRBV5-1	TRBJ2-2	CASSGEGRGTGELFF	TGCGCCAGCAGCGGGGAGGGTCGGGGCACCGGGGAGCTGTTTTTT
.	.	TRBV4-1	TRBJ1-1	CASSQGQGPTEAFF	TGCGCCAGCAGCCAAGGCCAGGGCCCCACTGAAGCTTTCTTT
.	.	TRBV10-2	TRBJ1-4	CASTQPQLGEKLFF	TGCGCCAGCACCCAACCCCAATTGGGTGAAAAACTGTTTTTT
.	.	TRBV19	TRBJ1-6	CASSKLPGMGQDNSPLHF	TGTGCCAGTAGTAAGCTACCCGGGATGGGGCAGGATAATTCACCCCTCCACTTT
.	TRBD2	TRBV19	TRBJ2-7	CASRRGAGNSYEQYF	TGTGCCAGTAGGAGAGGAGCGGGGAACTCCTACGAGCAGTACTTC
.	TRBD1	TRBV5-1	TRBJ1-5	CASSLRAGGDQPQHF	TGCGCCAGCAGCTTGCGGGCAGGGGGCGATCAGCCCCAGCATTTT
few	.	TRBV27	TRBJ1-6	CASSPGKGSRSPLHF	TGTGCCAGCAGTCCAGGTAAGGGGTCGCGATCACCCCTCCACTTT
.	.	TRBV19	TRBJ1-1	CASSMSGVSTEAFF	TGTGCCAGTAGTATGTCAGGGGTTAGCACTGAAGCTTTCTTT
.	.	TRBV5-6	TRBJ1-3	CASSPRWAIVNSGNTIYF	TGTGCCAGCAGCCCCCGGTGGGCGATCGTTAACTCTGGAAACACCATATATTTT
.	.	TRBV19	TRBJ2-1	CASSISPVGSYNEQFF	TGTGCCAGTAGTATATCCCCCGTGGGGTCCTACAATGAGCAGTTCTTC
.	TRBD2	TRBV2	TRBJ2-1	CASSEFSGTSDNEQFF	TGTGCCAGCAGTGAATTCTCCGGGACTAGCGACAATGAGCAGTTCTTC
.	.	TRBV19	TRBJ2-6	CASRDRPSGANVLTF	TGTGCCAGTAGGGACAGACCCTCTGGGGCCAACGTCCTGACTTTC
once	TRBD1	TRBV28	TRBJ2-1	CASSLLDRESHNEQFF	TGTGCCAGCAGCCTACTCGACAGGGAATCACACAATGAGCAGTTCTTC
.	.	TRBV9	TRBJ2-5	CASSVAPRRGETQYF	TGTGCCAGCAGCGTAGCGCCTAGGAGGGGGGAGACCCAGTACTTC
.	.	TRBV30	TRBJ2-3	CAWSVGQGWGTDTQYF	TGTGCCTGGAGTGTGGGTCAGGGGTGGGGCACAGATACGCAGTATTTT
once	.	TRBV6-2/TRBV6-3	TRBJ1-2	CASSLNYGYTF	TGTGCCAGCAGTTTGAACTATGGCTACACCTTC
.	.	TRBV19	TRBJ2-3	CASSISPSRSTDTQYF	TGTGCCAGTAGTATCAGCCCTAGCCGTAGCACAGATACGCAGTATTTT
.	.	TRBV9	TRBJ2-3	CASSVGVTTDTQYF	TGTGCCAGCAGCGTAGGGGTGACTACGGATACGCAGTATTTT
.	.	TRBV6-2/TRBV6-3	TRBJ2-1	CASSSLRQGYNEQFF	TGTGCCAGCAGTTCCTTGCGGCAGGGCTACAATGAGCAGTTCTTC
.	.	TRBV28	TRBJ2-5	CASRLGGGETQYF	TGTGCCAGCAGGCTTGGAGGAGGTGAGACCCAGTACTTC
.	.	TRBV11-2	TRBJ2-5	CASSLAGTKETQYF	TGTGCCAGCAGCTTAGCCGGGACAAAAGAGACCCAGTACTTC
.	TRBD1	TRBV5-1	TRBJ1-5	CASSVTGVSNQPQHF	TGCGCCAGCAGCGTGACAGGGGTTAGCAATCAGCCCCAGCATTTT
once	TRBD2	TRBV18	TRBJ2-3	CASSLTGTSGLDTQYF	TGTGCCAGCTCATTAACCGGGACTAGCGGTTTAGATACGCAGTATTTT
.	.	TRBV2	TRBJ1-1	CASSDGGNTEAFF	TGTGCCAGCAGTGATGGGGGGAACACTGAAGCTTTCTTT
.	TRBD2	TRBV5-1	TRBJ2-3	CASSLRLAGRDTTQYF	TGCGCCAGCAGCTTGCGACTAGCGGGTAGAGATACGACGCAGTATTTT
.	.	TRBV21-1	TRBJ2-3	CAIQGETRGLSPSTDTQYF	TGTGCCATCCAGGGAGAGACGAGGGGCCTTTCCCCCAGCACAGATACGCAGTATTTT